This T cell receptor (beta chain) came from a study of control samples from healthy donors and cancer patients. Using immunoSEQ multiplex PCR, the repertoire was profiled, and TCRdb retains in-frame clones only, with some absent. The sample lists just over 80,000 clones; roughly 94% were seen once. Sequencing used blood. This clonotype was sampled from a woman under 30 in good health.

The CDR3 reads CASRPGTGARPQHF. The CDR3 DNA reads TGTGCCAGCAGACCCGGGACAGGGGCTCGTCCCCAGCATTTT. The rearrangement links TRBV2 to TRBJ1-5; 10 bases fit TRBD1. V trimming: 6 bases; J trimming: 10 bases; junction bases outside the gene matches: 9. CDR3 length: 14 residues. In germline, CDR1 is SNHLY, CDR2 FYNNEI.